This TCR beta chain was sequenced for a study of beta chain features in type 1 diabetes. Overall study findings and caveats: In every one of the four CD4+ subsets, TCRB CDR3s were moderately but significantly shorter in Type 1 diabetes patients. When VDJ junctions were examined, type 1 diabetes patients showed fewer insertions and more deletions.

Trimming stripped 4 bases from V and 2 bases from J, with 12 bases between. Germline loops: CDR1 SGHRS, CDR2 YFSETQ. The CDR3 totals 15 residues. Expressed TCRB transcripts were sequenced after all isolated RNA was converted to cDNA. An average roughly 3.6 million reads came from naive, central memory and regulatory T cell samples. Measured with immunoSEQ multiplex PCR; TCRdb has only the in-frame clones, and not every one. Here the sample spans 200,000 to 300,000 clones, roughly 20% being singletons. With regard to this clone: Its antigen is undetermined.

The rearrangement joins TRBV5-1 to TRBJ2-2; D unclear. This clonotype was obtained from a woman between 35 and 50 years old with type 1 diabetes. Sample: naive CD4+ T cells from blood. The CDR3 coding sequence is TGCGCCAGCAGCCTTATGACACCTAACACCGGGGAGCTGTTTTTT. Translating it yields CASSLMTPNTGELFF.